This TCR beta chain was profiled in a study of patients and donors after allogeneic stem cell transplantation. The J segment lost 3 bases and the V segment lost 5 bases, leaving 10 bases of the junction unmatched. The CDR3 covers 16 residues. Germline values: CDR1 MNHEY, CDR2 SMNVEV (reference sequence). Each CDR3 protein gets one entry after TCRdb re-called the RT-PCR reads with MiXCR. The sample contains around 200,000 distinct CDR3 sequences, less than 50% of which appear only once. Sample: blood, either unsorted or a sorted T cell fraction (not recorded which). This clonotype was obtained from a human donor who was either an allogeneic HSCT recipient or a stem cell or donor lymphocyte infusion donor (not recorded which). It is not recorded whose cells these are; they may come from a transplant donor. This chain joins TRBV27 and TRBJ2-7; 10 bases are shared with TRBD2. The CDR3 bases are TGTGCCAGCAGTAGGTCTAGCGGGGGCCTTAACTACGAGCAGTACTTC. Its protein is CASSRSSGGLNYEQYF.